The next 30 T cell receptor beta chains were all read from a single sample in a study of somatic mutations in cytotoxic T cells in rheumatoid arthritis. The protocol was immunoSEQ multiplex PCR, while the TCRdb copy is restricted to in-frame clones and leaves out a portion. The data hold tens of thousands of clones, with about four fifths observed a single time. The sample taken for sequencing was CD8+ T cells sorted from blood. These receptors all stem from a man aged 35 to 55 in good health.

This clone occurred once. This chain joins TRBV19 and TRBJ2-3; 8 bases line up with TRBD2. Germline CDR1 is LNHDA and CDR2 is SQIVND (reference sequence). The CDR3 is 14 residues long. The V gene end was trimmed by 7 bases and the J gene end by 6 bases; junction bases not matched to a gene: 9. CDR3 region: CASTPAGASDTQYF. In DNA, the CDR3 is TGTGCCAGTACTCCAGCGGGAGCATCCGATACGCAGTATTTT.

This chain connects TRBV11-2 to TRBJ2-1, with D hard to call. The V and J ends lost 1 base and 3 bases respectively, with 7 bases between them. Per the germline V gene, CDR1 is SGHAT and CDR2 is FQNNGV. This CDR3 region has 14 residues. CDR3 sequence reads: CASSLGPYYNEQFF. The CDR3 DNA sequence: TGTGCCAGCAGCTTAGGCCCCTACTACAATGAGCAGTTCTTC.

The chain employs TRBV4-3 and TRBJ2-1, with 7 bases identical to TRBD2. The CDR3 is 17 amino acids. Trimming removed 0 bases from V and 6 bases from J; junction bases left unmatched: 11. Germline CDR1 is LGHNA and CDR2 is YSLEER. As DNA, the CDR3 is TGCGCCAGCAGCCAAGATATTGCCAGCGGGGCCGGCAATGAGCAGTTCTTC. Its translation is CASSQDIASGAGNEQFF.

The J gene is TRBJ2-7, the V gene TRBV6-5; 10 positions agree with TRBD1. This CDR3 has 16 amino acids. V lost 0 bases to trimming and J lost 2 bases; unmatched junction nucleotides: 4. CDR1 MNHEY and CDR2 SVGAGI come from the germline V gene. CDR3 DNA: TGTGCCAGCAGTTACTCCCGGGACAGGGGAACCTACGAGCAGTACTTC. It codes for CASSYSRDRGTYEQYF.

Here the CDR3 DNA reads TGCGCCAGCAGCTTGGACGACAGAAACCGCTACAATGAGCAGTTCTTC. Protein: CASSLDDRNRYNEQFF. The chain uses TRBV5-1 and TRBJ2-1, with a possible D match to TRBD1 (5 bases). V was clipped by 0 bases and J by 3 bases, with 13 bases between them. Germline V gene data show CDR1 as SGHRS and CDR2 as YFSETQ. The CDR3 runs 16 residues.

This clone has a handful of counts. The V call is TRBV5-1, the J call TRBJ2-7; D possibly uses TRBD1 or TRBD2 (5 bases each). The germline CDR1 and CDR2 sequences are SGHRS and YFSETQ. The CDR3 sequence is 15 residues long. The ends were cut back, 7 bases at V and 3 bases at J, with 20 bases in the middle. This chain's CDR3 is CASGIGTATNYEQYF. CDR3 DNA: TGCGCCAGCGGAATAGGGACGGCTACTAACTACGAGCAGTACTTC.

V and J are TRBV6-5 and TRBJ2-1; 9 nucleotides match TRBD2. The CDR3 length is 15 residues. Per germline, CDR1 MNHEY and CDR2 SVGAGI. The trim removed 3 bases at V and 4 bases at J, leaving 4 bases unmatched. CDR3 region: CASSYSGSPYNEQFF. The CDR3 DNA is TGTGCCAGCAGTTATAGCGGGAGCCCGTACAATGAGCAGTTCTTC.

The rearrangement joins TRBV4-1 to TRBJ1-2; weak D call: TRBD1 (5 bases). This CDR3 has 14 amino acids. V lost 1 base and J lost 4, with 10 bases in between. Germline CDR1 MGHRA, CDR2 YSYEKL. The CDR3 DNA reads as TGCGCCAGCAGCCAAGGTACAGGCACCTATGGCTACACCTTC. The encoded protein is CASSQGTGTYGYTF.

The genes are TRBV7-3 and TRBJ2-3; TRBD2 aligns across 8 bases. There are 16 residues in the CDR3. The ends lost 5 bases at V and 2 bases at J; junction bases unmatched: 9. Germline V gene data show CDR1 as SGHTA and CDR2 as FQGTGA. CDR3 coding DNA: TGTGCCAGCAGCGAAGGGACTAGTTCTCTCACAGATACGCAGTATTTT. As protein: CASSEGTSSLTDTQYF.

This clone was counted once. V usage is TRBV6-5 and J usage is TRBJ2-2; D might be TRBD1 (6 bases). Per germline, CDR1 MNHEY and CDR2 SVGAGI. V was trimmed by 10 bases and J by 2 bases, leaving 14 bases between them. The CDR3 runs to 14 residues. The chain's CDR3 is CATYRDTNTGELFF. In DNA form, the CDR3 reads TGTGCCACGTACCGGGACACTAACACCGGGGAGCTGTTTTTT.

The chain has TRBV29-1 and TRBJ2-5; D ambiguous. The DNA end is a closer match to TRBJ2-7, so the J assignment may be wrong. This CDR3 has 12 amino acids. Germline lookup yields CDR1 SQVTM and CDR2 ANQGSEA. CDR3 sequence: CSVEVADYEQYF. The CDR3 DNA reads as TGCAGCGTTGAAGTGGCCGACTACGAGCAGTACTTC.

V and J are TRBV7-9 and TRBJ1-3; TRBD1 agrees at 7 bases. J lost 2 bases, V lost 3 bases, and 4 bases had no gene match. Germline V CDR1 and CDR2: SEHNR, FQNEAQ (reference sequence). CDR3 size: 15 residues. The CDR3 loop reads CASSFRQGAGNTIYF. In nucleotides, the CDR3 is TGTGCCAGCAGCTTTAGACAGGGAGCTGGAAACACCATATATTTT.

The J gene is TRBJ2-7, the V gene TRBV7-2, with D perhaps being TRBD1 or TRBD2 (5 bases each). The CDR3 runs to 12 residues. In germline, CDR1 is SGHTA, CDR2 FQGNSA. V lost 5 bases to trimming and J lost 6 bases, with 11 bases between them. The CDR3 sequence: CASSPGAIEQYF. For the CDR3, the DNA is TGTGCCAGCAGCCCCGGGGCCATCGAGCAGTACTTC.

The chain uses TRBV14 and TRBJ2-2; unclear D gene. Germline assignment: CDR1 SGHDN and CDR2 FVKESK. The CDR3 runs 17 residues. The V end lost 4 bases, the J end lost 0 bases, and 15 bases lay between the germline ends. The CDR3 DNA reads as TGTGCCAGCAGCCTCGGATTAGCAGTCTCGAACACCGGGGAGCTGTTTTTT. Its translation: CASSLGLAVSNTGELFF.

The J gene is TRBJ2-3, the V gene TRBV30; TRBD2 matches 10 bases. The CDR3 is made up of 15 amino acids. Germline V CDR1 and CDR2: GTSNPN, SVGIG (reference sequence). With 0 bases clipped from V and 5 bases from J, the junction kept 5 bases outside the gene matches. The CDR3 spells CAWSVEAGGIDTQYF. Here the CDR3 DNA reads TGTGCCTGGAGTGTAGAAGCGGGAGGGATAGATACGCAGTATTTT.

The chain combines TRBV19 with TRBJ2-7, with TRBD2 matching 10 bases. Germline trimming cut 1 base from V and 3 bases from J; bases unmatched to any gene: 3. Germline lookup yields CDR1 LNHDA and CDR2 SQIVND (reference sequence). The CDR3 totals 15 residues. CDR3 sequence: CASSIGTSGFYEQYF. CDR3 nucleotide sequence: TGTGCCAGTAGTATAGGGACTAGCGGTTTCTACGAGCAGTACTTC.

CDR3 loop: CASSEETGGNQPQHF. CDR3 bases: TGTGCCAGCAGTGAAGAGACAGGGGGCAATCAGCCCCAGCATTTT. The gene calls are TRBV6-1 and TRBJ1-5, with 8 positions matching TRBD1. This CDR3 spans 15 amino acids. The V and J ends lost 1 base and 2 bases, in that order; junction bases with no gene match: 1. Germline V gives CDR1 MNHNS, CDR2 SASEGT.

The chain links TRBV27 to TRBJ2-1; a possible D gene is TRBD1 (7 bases). Germline V CDR1 and CDR2: MNHEY, SMNVEV (reference sequence). The CDR3 is 15 amino acids. Trimming cost V 3 bases and J 0 bases, with 9 bases left between them. The CDR3 DNA follows: TGTGCCAGCAGTTTTCAGGGGGGCTCCTACAATGAGCAGTTCTTC. It translates to CASSFQGGSYNEQFF.

The chain is built from TRBV2 and TRBJ1-1; 7 nucleotides match TRBD1. V shed 1 base and J 1 base; nucleotides not matched to a gene: 3. CDR1 and CDR2 from the germline V gene are SNHLY and FYNNEI. CDR3 size: 15 residues. Here the CDR3 reads CASSEDQGENTEAFF. CDR3 bases: TGTGCCAGCAGTGAAGATCAGGGGGAGAACACTGAAGCTTTCTTT.

The V gene is TRBV6-5, the J gene TRBJ2-7; D gene uncertain. This CDR3 contains 14 residues. Trimming stripped 7 bases from V and 3 bases from J, with 16 bases between. Germline V gene sequence: CDR1 MNHEY, CDR2 SVGAGI. In DNA form, the CDR3 reads TGTGCCAGCAACCCCTCTGGCCCTAACTACGAGCAGTACTTC. It is translated as CASNPSGPNYEQYF.

This clone was counted a single time. The V gene is TRBV7-9, the J gene TRBJ2-1; TRBD2 is a possible D gene (6 bases). Germline CDR1 and CDR2: SEHNR and FQNEAQ (reference sequence). The V end lost 1 base, the J end lost 5 bases, and 12 bases lay between the germline ends. The CDR3 length is 15 residues. CDR3 coding DNA: TGTGCCAGCAGCTTAGAACTAGCACCAAACAATGAGCAGTTCTTC. This encodes CASSLELAPNNEQFF.

This sequence joins TRBV19 and TRBJ2-5, with 13 bases fitting TRBD2. V lost 4 bases to trimming and J lost 5 bases; unmatched junction nucleotides: 4. CDR1 and CDR2 (germline): LNHDA, SQIVND (reference sequence). CDR3 length: 15 residues. DNA of the CDR3: TGTGCCAGTAGTACCAGGACTAGCGGGAGTGAGACCCAGTACTTC. This translates into CASSTRTSGSETQYF.

The chain has TRBV12-5 and TRBJ2-5; TRBD2 aligns across 7 bases. The CDR3 is 16 amino acids. Germline V gene lookup returns CDR1 LGHNT and CDR2 FRNRAP. Germline trimming cut 0 bases from V and 0 bases from J; bases unmatched to any gene: 4. CDR3 region: CASGLVVGLDQETQYF. In nucleotides, the CDR3 is TGTGCTAGTGGTTTGGTGGTAGGACTAGACCAAGAGACCCAGTACTTC. The complete variable domain, with remaining parts taken from reference TRBV12-5 and TRBJ2-5, reads DARVTQTPRHKVTEMGQEVTMRCQPILGHNTVFWYRQTMMQGLELLAYFRNRAPLDDSGMPKDRFSAEMPDATLATLKIQPSEPRDSAVYFCASGLVVGLDQETQYFGPGTRLLVL.

The chain recombines TRBV6-5 with TRBJ1-5; 8 bases are a match to TRBD1. Trimming at V came to 6 bases and at J to 4 bases, leaving 5 bases not matched to a gene. The germline gives CDR1 MNHEY, CDR2 SVGAGI. The CDR3 length is 14 residues. For the CDR3, the DNA is TGTGCCAGCAGAGATACAGGGGGAAATCAGCCCCAGCATTTT. This sequence encodes CASRDTGGNQPQHF.

The V and J genes are TRBV11-3 and TRBJ1-1, with TRBD1 as a possible D gene (5 bases). This CDR3 is built from 16 residues. Per germline, CDR1 SGHNT and CDR2 YENEEA. V was cut by 0 bases and J by 3 bases, with 14 bases left in between. CDR3 sequence reads: CASSLDGRDGDTEAFF. DNA of the CDR3: TGTGCCAGCAGCTTAGATGGTAGGGACGGGGACACTGAAGCTTTCTTT.

V gene TRBV28 combines with J gene TRBJ1-2, with D possibly being TRBD1 (6 bases). CDR1 is MDHEN, CDR2 SYDVKM, per germline. The CDR3 spans 15 residues. V was clipped by 5 bases and J by 1 base, with 14 bases between them. The CDR3, as DNA: TGTGCCAGCAGTGGTGACAGGACGGATAACTATGGCTACACCTTC. It yields the protein CASSGDRTDNYGYTF.

The chain couples TRBV15 to TRBJ2-7; 8 bases match TRBD2. This CDR3 contains 13 residues. J lost 5 bases, V lost 5 bases, and 5 bases had no gene match. The V gene's germline CDR1 is LNHNV and CDR2 YYDKDF (reference sequence). CDR3 sequence (DNA): TGTGCCACCAGCCGCGGGGGGAGGAACGAGCAGTACTTC. This codes for CATSRGGRNEQYF.

CDR3 protein: CASSQERGSRLYEQYF. The CDR3 DNA reads as TGCGCCAGCAGCCAAGAAAGAGGGAGCAGGCTCTACGAGCAGTACTTC. V and J are TRBV4-1 and TRBJ2-7, with D possibly being TRBD2 (5 bases). Per germline, CDR1 MGHRA and CDR2 YSYEKL. Trimming took off 0 bases at V and 3 bases at J, with 15 bases between the two ends. The CDR3 contains 16 residues.

The rearrangement uses TRBV19 and TRBJ2-7; 9 bases match TRBD1. The CDR3 runs to 15 residues. Looked up from germline, CDR1 is LNHDA and CDR2 is SQIVND (reference sequence). J lost 4 bases, V lost 4 bases, and 8 bases had no gene match. The chain's CDR3 is CASSRDREGRYEQYF. CDR3 DNA sequence: TGTGCCAGTAGTAGGGACAGGGAGGGGAGGTACGAGCAGTACTTC.

The V call is TRBV30, the J call TRBJ2-1; 8 nucleotides align to TRBD2. In germline, CDR1 is GTSNPN, CDR2 SVGIG (reference sequence). The ends lost 3 bases at V and 5 bases at J; junction bases unmatched: 3. This CDR3 comprises 13 residues. This chain's CDR3 is CAWSGRAHNEQFF. CDR3 in DNA: TGTGCCTGGAGCGGGAGGGCCCACAATGAGCAGTTCTTC.